These 20 T cell receptor beta chains originate from one sample sequenced in a study of control samples from healthy donors and cancer patients. Assay used: immunoSEQ multiplex PCR; TCRdb lists only in-frame clones, some missing. This sample has 100,000 or so clones, with approximately 90% found just once. Sequencing was done on a sample of blood. These receptors all stem from a man younger than 40 in good health.

This chain uses TRBV19 with TRBJ2-3, with D tentatively TRBD1 (6 bases). The CDR3 length is 15 residues. CDR1 and CDR2 (germline): LNHDA, SQIVND (reference sequence). V was cut by 1 base and J by 0 bases, with 8 bases left in between. This CDR3 reads CASSIVGQSTDTQYF. For the CDR3, the DNA is TGTGCCAGTAGTATAGTAGGACAGAGCACAGATACGCAGTATTTT.

This chain connects TRBV19 to TRBJ2-3, with a tentative D call TRBD2 (5 bases). Germline V gives CDR1 LNHDA, CDR2 SQIVND (reference sequence). Trimming cost V 1 base and J 11 bases, with 13 bases left between them. CDR3 length: 13 amino acids. This CDR3 is CASSIVPGERQYF. CDR3 sequence (DNA): TGTGCCAGTAGTATAGTTCCCGGGGAGAGGCAGTATTTT. Using reference TRBV19 and TRBJ2-3 for the parts outside the CDR3, the full variable domain is DGGITQSPKYLFRKEGQNVTLSCEQNLNHDAMYWYRQDPGQGLRLIYYSQIVNDFQKGDIAEGYSVSREKKESFPLTVTSAQKNPTAFYLCASSIVPGERQYFGPGTRLTVL.

The chain recombines TRBV28 with TRBJ1-5; no clear D gene. The CDR3 is 13 amino acids. The germline V gene has CDR1 MDHEN and CDR2 SYDVKM. Trimming removed 6 bases from V and 4 bases from J, with 10 bases in between. The CDR3 sequence: CASSPVGNQPQHF. The CDR3 nucleotides read TGTGCCAGCAGCCCCGTCGGGAATCAGCCCCAGCATTTT.

This sequence joins TRBV27 and TRBJ2-1, with no clear D. CDR3 length: 10 amino acids. V dropped 3 bases and J dropped 9 bases, with 3 bases sitting between them. The V gene's germline CDR1 is MNHEY and CDR2 SMNVEV (reference sequence). CDR3 residues: CASSFPEQFF. The CDR3 DNA follows: TGTGCCAGCAGTTTCCCTGAGCAGTTCTTC.

V and J are TRBV4-1 and TRBJ1-2; 7 bases agree with TRBD1. The CDR3 consists of 14 residues. The V gene end was trimmed by 6 bases and the J gene end by 5 bases; junction bases not matched to a gene: 9. Germline CDR1 is MGHRA and CDR2 is YSYEKL. The CDR3, as DNA: TGCGCCAGCAGGCTTAGACAGGGTTCATATGGCTACACCTTC. Translating gives CASRLRQGSYGYTF.

The chain uses TRBV19 and TRBJ1-1; maybe TRBD1 (5 bases). Per germline, CDR1 LNHDA and CDR2 SQIVND (reference sequence). This CDR3 region has 17 residues. Trimming shortened V by 0 bases and J by 0 bases, and 14 bases separated the two germline ends. CDR3 DNA: TGTGCCAGTAGTATAGAAGCAGGGTTGTCCTTGAACACTGAAGCTTTCTTT. Amino acids: CASSIEAGLSLNTEAFF.

This clone has a single count. The chain employs TRBV27 and TRBJ1-6, with 7 bases lining up with TRBD1. The V and J ends lost 3 bases and 9 bases, in that order; junction bases with no gene match: 5. CDR3 length: 14 residues. Germline V gives CDR1 MNHEY, CDR2 SMNVEV (reference sequence). CDR3 loop: CASSLGQFRSPLHF. The CDR3 coding sequence is TGTGCCAGCAGTTTGGGACAGTTTCGTTCACCCCTCCACTTT.

V and J are TRBV10-3 and TRBJ2-3, with D uncertain. CDR1 is ENHRY, CDR2 SYGVKD, per germline. With 10 bases removed from V and 0 bases from J, the gap between germline ends came to 8 bases. The CDR3 has 12 amino acids. This CDR3 is CATASSTDTQYF. CDR3 coding DNA: TGTGCCACAGCCTCTAGCACAGATACGCAGTATTTT.

V gene TRBV27 combines with J gene TRBJ1-5; unclear D gene. Germline lookup yields CDR1 MNHEY and CDR2 SMNVEV (reference sequence). The V end was cut by 2 bases, the J end by 0 bases, with 8 bases between. The CDR3 spans 15 residues. The CDR3 sequence is CASSLGGYSNQPQHF. Written as DNA, the CDR3 is TGTGCCAGCAGTTTAGGAGGATATAGCAATCAGCCCCAGCATTTT.

This clone was recorded only once. The chain uses TRBV7-9 and TRBJ2-1, with 9 bases aligning to TRBD1. The CDR3 covers 15 residues. The ends lost 5 bases at V and 2 bases at J; junction bases unmatched: 4. Looked up from germline, CDR1 is SEHNR and CDR2 is FQNEAQ (reference sequence). The CDR3 protein is CASSRQGGPYNEQFF. CDR3 in DNA: TGTGCCAGCAGCCGACAGGGGGGGCCCTACAATGAGCAGTTCTTC.

This chain links TRBV7-9 with TRBJ1-2; weak D call: TRBD1 (5 bases). Trimming stripped 5 bases from V and 4 bases from J, with 11 bases between. This CDR3 is 13 amino acids long. The V gene's germline CDR1 is SEHNR and CDR2 FQNEAQ (reference sequence). The CDR3 here is CASSPQDTYGYTF. The CDR3 nucleotides are TGTGCCAGCAGCCCCCAGGACACCTATGGCTACACCTTC.

The chain joins TRBV6-5 to TRBJ2-5; tentatively, D is TRBD2 (5 bases). CDR1 is MNHEY, CDR2 SVGAGI, per germline. This CDR3 spans 15 amino acids. V was trimmed by 3 bases and J by 5 bases, leaving 16 bases between them. CDR3 DNA: TGTGCCAGCAGTTATCGAGGGTCCTCTTTGGAGACCCAGTACTTC. Its protein is CASSYRGSSLETQYF.

V and J are TRBV2 and TRBJ2-5, with D perhaps TRBD2 (5 bases). This CDR3 has 13 amino acids. Per germline, CDR1 SNHLY and CDR2 FYNNEI. V lost 3 bases and J 7 bases, leaving 12 bases between the germline ends. The CDR3 DNA reads TGTGCCAGCAGTGAGAGGGCCGTTGGGACCCAGTACTTC. Residues: CASSERAVGTQYF.

This sequence joins TRBV3-1 (or the pseudogene TRBV3-2) and TRBJ1-1; possibly TRBD1 for D (5 bases). The CDR3 is made up of 11 amino acids. The germline CDR1 and CDR2 sequences are LGHDT and YNNKEL (reference sequence). The CDR3 DNA is TGTGCTACGCGGGGCCGGGCTGAAGCTTTCTTT. Protein product: CATRGRAEAFF.

The CDR3 loop reads CASTPFANTGELFF. The CDR3 DNA reads TGTGCCAGTACCCCGTTCGCGAACACCGGGGAGCTGTTTTTT. The chain uses TRBV6-5 and TRBJ2-2, with D unresolved. Germline loops: CDR1 MNHEY, CDR2 SVGAGI. The V and J ends lost 9 bases and 0 bases respectively, with 11 bases between them. This CDR3 has 14 amino acids.

The chain couples TRBV11-2 to TRBJ2-3, with TRBD2 identical over 13 bases. The V gene end was trimmed by 1 base and the J gene end by 14 bases; junction bases not matched to a gene: 12. This CDR3 comprises 16 residues. Germline CDR1 and CDR2: SGHAT and FQNNGV. DNA for the CDR3: TGTGCCAGCAGCTTAGGGACTAGCGGGGGCCACCGTTTAGGGTATTTT. It specifies CASSLGTSGGHRLGYF.

The CDR3 DNA sequence: TGTGCCAGCAGCCTACTGAGAGGCGGCGCTGAAGCTTTCTTT. Its protein product is CASSLLRGGAEAFF. The chain carries TRBV5-5 and TRBJ1-1; unclear D gene. CDR1 is SGHKS, CDR2 YYEKEE, per germline (reference sequence). The length of the CDR3 is 14 residues. The ends were cut back, 4 bases at V and 6 bases at J, with 16 bases in the middle.

As regards this clone: The same CDR3 arises from other DNA sequences in this sample as well. V and J are TRBV18 and TRBJ1-5; 8 bases are shared with TRBD1. CDR1 is KGHSH, CDR2 LQKENI, per germline. CDR3 length equals 16 residues. Trimming removed 6 bases from V and 7 bases from J; junction bases left unmatched: 14. CDR3 loop: CASSPRPTGDGQPQHF. The CDR3 DNA reads as TGTGCCAGCTCCCCTAGACCGACAGGGGATGGCCAGCCCCAGCATTTT.

This clone has just one count. The J gene is TRBJ2-6, the V gene TRBV12-3 or TRBV12-4; D uncertain. The germline V and J ends were trimmed by 6 bases and 1 base, with 4 bases remaining between them. The CDR3 sequence is 13 residues long. The CDR3 nucleotides read TGTGCCAGCAGCCGGTCTGGGGCCAACGTCCTGACTTTC. It encodes CASSRSGANVLTF.

This clone was observed a few times. The chain links TRBV25-1 to TRBJ1-1, with D perhaps TRBD1 (6 bases). The CDR3 covers 14 residues. V lost 6 bases and J 1 base, leaving 12 bases between the germline ends. Germline V lookup: CDR1 MGHDK, CDR2 SYGVNS. DNA of the CDR3: TGTGCCAGCAGCAAAGGGGGATCGAACACTGAAGCTTTCTTT. Translated: CASSKGGSNTEAFF.